This passage covers 27 T cell receptor beta chains from one sample sequenced in a study of blood T cell repertoires in COVID-19 (dated by TCRdb to 2018 to 2020). The method behind the library was the immunoSEQ multiplex PCR assay. TCRdb limited this immuneACCESS table to in-frame rearrangements with V and J called. A share of clones is missing; checked studies link under half to unresolved V genes, and the rest is unexplained. For this sample there are over 130,000 clones; roughly 89% appear just once. The ten largest clones represent around 9.5% of the sample. Sequencing was carried out using peripheral blood. These receptor sequences come from a man aged 25 to 40 with COVID-19, enrolled during active disease.

The chain combines TRBV28 with TRBJ2-1, with D possibly TRBD2 on 5 matching bases. CDR3 length equals 13 residues. CDR1 MDHEN and CDR2 SYDVKM come from the germline V gene. V lost 7 bases to trimming and J lost 9 bases, with 16 bases between them. CDR3 DNA sequence: TGTGCCAGCACCCTTTTTATAGGGAGTGAGCAGTTCTTC. It yields the protein CASTLFIGSEQFF.

The chain couples TRBV7-2 to TRBJ2-5, with D possibly matching TRBD2 (6 bases). The ends were cut back, 4 bases at V and 5 bases at J, with 14 bases in the middle. This CDR3 is built from 14 residues. In germline, CDR1 is SGHTA, CDR2 FQGNSA. This CDR3 is CASSWRGNAETQYF. The CDR3 nucleotides are TGTGCCAGCAGCTGGCGGGGAAACGCGGAGACCCAGTACTTC. The variable domain in full, with the rest retrieved from reference TRBV7-2 and TRBJ2-5, is GAGVSQSPSNKVTEKGKDVELRCDPISGHTALYWYRQSLGQGLEFLIYFQGNSAPDKSGLPSDRFSAERTGGSVSTLTIQRTQQEDSAVYLCASSWRGNAETQYFGPGTRLLVL.

The chain carries TRBV5-1 and TRBJ2-3; D is ambiguous. CDR1 is SGHRS and CDR2 is YFSETQ in the germline V gene. The CDR3 runs to 16 residues. Between the trimmed V and J ends, which lost 0 bases and 3 bases, there was a span of 14 bases. The CDR3 sequence is CASSLGQAPTTDTQYF. The DNA of the CDR3 is TGCGCCAGCAGCTTGGGCCAGGCCCCAACGACAGATACGCAGTATTTT.

The rearrangement uses TRBV9 and TRBJ2-2; 14 nucleotides align to TRBD2. J gave up 1 base and V 0 bases, and 11 bases lay outside the gene matches. The CDR3 has 21 residues. Germline assignment: CDR1 SGDLS and CDR2 YYNGEE. CDR3 DNA sequence: TGTGCCAGCAGCGTAGGTCGACTAGCGGGAGGGCGCCTTGGGAACACCGGGGAGCTGTTTTTT. Translation: CASSVGRLAGGRLGNTGELFF.

CDR3 residues: CASSLEGGDSYEQYF. Written as DNA, the CDR3 is TGTGCCAGCAGCTTAGAAGGGGGAGACTCCTACGAGCAGTACTTC. This chain links TRBV11-2 with TRBJ2-7, with D possibly TRBD1 on 6 matching bases. This CDR3 is built from 15 residues. V was shortened by 0 bases and J by 0 bases, with 9 bases between the two germline ends. Germline V gives CDR1 SGHAT, CDR2 FQNNGV.

J is TRBJ1-2 and V is TRBV16, with 9 bases aligning to TRBD1. The V segment lost 2 bases and the J segment 6 bases; nucleotides outside the gene matches: 7. Germline-derived CDR1 and CDR2 are KGHSY and FQNENV. The CDR3 spans 15 residues. The CDR3 here is CASSQSTGGWDGYTF. As DNA, the CDR3 is TGTGCCAGCAGCCAAAGCACAGGGGGCTGGGATGGCTACACCTTC.

The chain employs TRBV7-2 and TRBJ2-7, with 7 bases that match TRBD2. Trimming at V came to 3 bases and at J to 5 bases, leaving 7 bases not matched to a gene. This CDR3 region has 14 residues. Per the germline V gene, CDR1 is SGHTA and CDR2 is FQGNSA. CDR3 residues: CASSLGGSRNEQYF. The CDR3 DNA reads as TGTGCCAGCAGCTTGGGAGGGAGTAGGAACGAGCAGTACTTC.

The V call is TRBV30, the J call TRBJ2-5; D possibly corresponds to TRBD2 (5 bases). CDR1 and CDR2 (germline): GTSNPN, SVGIG (reference sequence). This CDR3 is 13 amino acids long. The ends were cut back, 3 bases at V and 0 bases at J, with 8 bases in the middle. Here the CDR3 DNA reads TGTGCCTGGAGCGGAGGCCACCAAGAGACCCAGTACTTC. Translation: CAWSGGHQETQYF.

This rearrangement joins TRBV6-1 to TRBJ1-1; 7 bases map to TRBD1. The germline CDR1 and CDR2 sequences are MNHNS and SASEGT. V trimming: 3 bases; J trimming: 1 base; junction bases outside the gene matches: 8. The CDR3 spans 16 residues. In DNA form, the CDR3 reads TGTGCCAGCAGTGAGAGGAGGGGGCTCTCGAACACTGAAGCTTTCTTT. Residues: CASSERRGLSNTEAFF.

The V and J genes are TRBV5-1 and TRBJ2-7, with 12 bases matching TRBD2. V gave up 4 bases and J gave up 6 bases; unmatched junction bases: 8. The CDR3 sequence is 15 residues long. The V gene's germline CDR1 is SGHRS and CDR2 YFSETQ. Here the CDR3 reads CASSLRTSGIPEQYF. As DNA, the CDR3 is TGCGCCAGCAGCCTAAGGACTAGCGGGATCCCCGAGCAGTACTTC. Filled out from reference TRBV5-1 and TRBJ2-7, the complete variable domain reads KAGVTQTPRYLIKTRGQQVTLSCSPISGHRSVSWYQQTPGQGLQFLFEYFSETQRNKGNFPGRFSGRQFSNSRSEMNVSTLELGDSALYLCASSLRTSGIPEQYFGPGTRLTVT.

The CDR3 sequence: CASSIEKGGQQFF. CDR3 DNA sequence: TGTGCCAGTAGTATAGAAAAAGGGGGTCAGCAGTTCTTC. The chain carries TRBV19 and TRBJ2-1; D possibly corresponds to TRBD1 (6 bases). V was pared by 0 bases and J by 11 bases, with 11 bases between. Germline loops: CDR1 LNHDA, CDR2 SQIVND (reference sequence). This CDR3 is 13 amino acids long.

This sequence joins TRBV6-1 and TRBJ1-2; D is ambiguous. CDR3 length: 15 amino acids. Trimming pared 0 bases from V and 4 bases from J, leaving 12 bases between. Looked up from germline, CDR1 is MNHNS and CDR2 is SASEGT. In nucleotides, the CDR3 is TGTGCCAGCAGTGAAGCTCTCTGGGCCTCCTATGGCTACACCTTC. This sequence encodes CASSEALWASYGYTF.

This sequence joins TRBV6-5 and TRBJ1-5, with D unclear. In germline, CDR1 is MNHEY, CDR2 SVGAGI. Trimming cost V 0 bases and J 1 base, with 7 bases left between them. The CDR3 sequence is 15 residues long. Here the CDR3 DNA reads TGTGCCAGCAGTTACTCCCACATGAGCAATCAGCCCCAGCATTTT. Translating it yields CASSYSHMSNQPQHF.

V gene TRBV9 combines with J gene TRBJ2-1; TRBD2 might be the D (6 bases). Trimming removed 0 bases at V and 3 bases at J, with 10 bases between. The CDR3 length is 15 residues. Germline CDR1 and CDR2: SGDLS and YYNGEE. In DNA, the CDR3 is TGTGCCAGCAGCGTAGTGGGGGACTTCTACAATGAGCAGTTCTTC. It translates to CASSVVGDFYNEQFF.

The chain combines TRBV28 with TRBJ1-2, with no clear D. Germline CDR1 reads MDHEN; CDR2 reads SYDVKM. The CDR3 spans 14 residues. Trimming pared 2 bases from V and 3 bases from J, leaving 10 bases between. In DNA form, the CDR3 reads TGTGCCAGCAGTTTACGGTACCAAGACTATGGCTACACCTTC. Translating gives CASSLRYQDYGYTF.

This rearrangement joins TRBV19 to TRBJ2-7; D is uncertain. Trimming stripped 5 bases from V and 6 bases from J, with 14 bases between. Germline CDR1 LNHDA, CDR2 SQIVND (reference sequence). The CDR3 has 13 amino acids. The CDR3 DNA reads TGTGCCAGTAGTGCCGCTAAGACATCCGAGCAGTACTTC. Translation: CASSAAKTSEQYF.

The V gene is TRBV2, the J gene TRBJ1-4; weak D call: TRBD1 (5 bases). This CDR3 region has 14 residues. Germline CDR1 reads SNHLY; CDR2 reads FYNNEI. Trimming left V 6 bases short and J 0 bases short, with 8 bases between. The CDR3 bases are TGTGCCAGCAGGGGGGAGGCAACTAATGAAAAACTGTTTTTT. Its protein is CASRGEATNEKLFF.

The chain employs TRBV11-2 and TRBJ1-1, with D perhaps matching TRBD1 (5 bases). This CDR3 is built from 14 residues. Trimming stripped 0 bases from V and 7 bases from J, with 12 bases between. The germline V gene has CDR1 SGHAT and CDR2 FQNNGV. The CDR3 region is CASSLDRQTYEAFF. In DNA form, the CDR3 reads TGTGCCAGCAGCTTAGATAGACAGACTTATGAAGCTTTCTTT.

This clone was counted a few times. The chain carries TRBV12-3 or TRBV12-4 and TRBJ1-1; D possibly corresponds to TRBD1 (5 bases). The CDR3 loop spans 13 amino acids. Trimming took off 4 bases at V and 5 bases at J, with 11 bases between the two ends. The CDR3 DNA reads as TGTGCCAGCAGTTCGATGACAGTTACTGAAGCTTTCTTT. It is translated as CASSSMTVTEAFF.

Sample share makes this clone medium-sized. The chain combines TRBV4-1 with TRBJ2-3, with 8 positions matching TRBD2. Trimming cost V 1 base and J 5 bases; bases outside gene matches: 8. There are 16 residues in the CDR3. From germline, CDR1 is MGHRA and CDR2 YSYEKL. In DNA, the CDR3 is TGCGCCAGCAGCCAAGCTGAGCGGGAGTTTATAGATACGCAGTATTTT. This codes for CASSQAEREFIDTQYF.

The CDR3 DNA follows: TGCGCCAGCAGCGGGGGACTCCACACCGGGGAGCTGTTTTTT. Residues: CASSGGLHTGELFF. The chain recombines TRBV5-1 with TRBJ2-2, with a possible D match to TRBD2 (6 bases). The CDR3 consists of 14 residues. CDR1 SGHRS and CDR2 YFSETQ come from the germline V gene. V lost 4 bases and J 3 bases, leaving 10 bases between the germline ends.

This clone came up once. This chain uses TRBV6-2 or TRBV6-3 with TRBJ2-3, with 8 bases aligning to TRBD2. Germline V gives CDR1 MNHEY, CDR2 SVGEGT. V gave up 1 base and J gave up 4 bases; unmatched junction bases: 7. There are 16 residues in the CDR3. Written as DNA, the CDR3 is TGTGCCAGCAGTTACTTAACCGGGACTAGGGCAGATACGCAGTATTTT. Encoded protein: CASSYLTGTRADTQYF.

The rearrangement links TRBV7-2 to TRBJ1-2; D unresolved. V lost 1 base to trimming and J lost 4 bases, with 10 bases between them. Germline CDR1 is SGHTA and CDR2 is FQGNSA. The CDR3 contains 14 residues. The CDR3 loop is CASSLVAGTYGYTF. The CDR3 coding sequence is TGTGCCAGCAGCTTAGTTGCAGGCACCTATGGCTACACCTTC.

The CDR3 here is CASTNQPLPAVFF. DNA of the CDR3: TGTGCCAGCACCAATCAGCCCCTTCCGGCGGTGTTTTTT. This chain joins TRBV28 and TRBJ1-4; D remains ambiguous. The CDR3 runs 13 residues. Germline values: CDR1 MDHEN, CDR2 SYDVKM. Deletions cut 7 bases from V and 15 bases from J, with 21 bases between.

This chain links TRBV11-3 with TRBJ2-7; possibly TRBD1 for D (6 bases). This CDR3 has 13 residues. CDR1 and CDR2 (germline): SGHNT, YENEEA. The germline V and J ends were trimmed by 2 bases and 3 bases, with 8 bases remaining between them. For the CDR3, the DNA is TGTGCCAGCAGCTTAACACAGGGCTACGAGCAGTACTTC. Translation gives CASSLTQGYEQYF.

The J gene is TRBJ2-7, the V gene TRBV28, with TRBD1 identical over 8 bases. The CDR3 length is 14 residues. The germline CDR1 and CDR2 sequences are MDHEN and SYDVKM. The junction had 4 bases not matched to a gene; V was cut back by 6 bases and J by 0 bases. The DNA for the CDR3 is TGTGCCAGCAGATACGGACAGGGCTCCTACGAGCAGTACTTC. Translated, it gives CASRYGQGSYEQYF. The variable domain in full, with the rest retrieved from reference TRBV28 and TRBJ2-7, is DVKVTQSSRYLVKRTGEKVFLECVQDMDHENMFWYRQDPGLGLRLIYFSYDVKMKEKGDIPEGYSVSREKKERFSLILESASTNQTSMYLCASRYGQGSYEQYFGPGTRLTVT.

The chain joins TRBV29-1 to TRBJ1-2, with 7 nucleotides matching TRBD1. The CDR3 totals 15 residues. Germline trimming cut 6 bases from V and 4 bases from J; bases unmatched to any gene: 14. CDR1 is SQVTM, CDR2 ANQGSEA, per germline. Here the CDR3 reads CSVVIPGQRLYGYTF. CDR3 bases: TGCAGCGTAGTTATCCCGGGACAGCGACTCTATGGCTACACCTTC. Drawing the rest from reference TRBV29-1 and TRBJ1-2, the complete variable domain is SAVISQKPSRDICQRGTSLTIQCQVDSQVTMMFWYRQQPGQSLTLIATANQGSEATYESGFVIDKFPISRPNLTFSTLTVSNMSPEDSSIYLCSVVIPGQRLYGYTFGSGTRLTVV.